These 10 T cell receptor beta chains share one sample of origin, sequenced in a study of blood T cells in healthy people across ages. Combining a sample-barcoded 5' primer with a J-beta primer mix, a second PCR ran for about 7 to 12 cycles. TCRdb re-derived calls from the 5' RACE reads in MiXCR, one entry per CDR3 protein. This repertoire shows 650,000 or so distinct CDR3 sequences, around 52% found once; its top ten account for 13%. What was sequenced was blood. These receptors came from a woman aged 80 or over in good health.

The rearrangement links TRBV20-1 to TRBJ1-2; D may be TRBD1 (5 bases). CDR1 and CDR2 (germline): DFQATT, SNEGSKA (reference sequence). CDR3 length: 14 residues. Between the trimmed V and J ends, which lost 5 bases and 1 base, there was a span of 14 bases. The CDR3 is CSAPDAGGNYGYTF. CDR3 DNA: TGCAGTGCTCCCGACGCCGGGGGTAACTATGGCTACACCTTC.

The chain couples TRBV27 to TRBJ2-4, with D uncertain. The DNA end is a closer match to TRBJ2-7, so the J assignment may be wrong. The CDR3 totals 12 residues. The germline V gene encodes CDR1 MNHEY and CDR2 SMNVEV (reference sequence). CDR3 residues: CASSLLHYEQYF. The CDR3 bases are TGTGCCAGCAGTTTACTTCACTACGAGCAGTACTTC.

This clonotype has only a few counts. CDR3 nucleotides: TGCGCCAGCAGCCTAATCCTCCAGGGCTACGAGCAGTACTTC. It codes for CASSLILQGYEQYF. This chain connects TRBV5-1 to TRBJ2-7; D possibly corresponds to TRBD1 (5 bases). Germline CDR1 is SGHRS and CDR2 is YFSETQ. V shed 4 bases and J shed 3 bases, with 14 bases lying between them. The length of the CDR3 is 14 residues. Complete variable domain (other parts from reference TRBV5-1 and TRBJ2-7): KAGVTQTPRYLIKTRGQQVTLSCSPISGHRSVSWYQQTPGQGLQFLFEYFSETQRNKGNFPGRFSGRQFSNSRSEMNVSTLELGDSALYLCASSLILQGYEQYFGPGTRLTVT.

The J gene is TRBJ2-7, the V gene TRBV11-2; 8 bases are a match to TRBD2. Gene TRBJ2-4 matches the end of the DNA better, so the J call may be wrong. This CDR3 has 15 residues. CDR1 and CDR2 (germline): SGHAT, FQNNGV. This CDR3 reads CASSLDREGFDIQYF. Written as DNA, the CDR3 is TGTGCCAGCAGCTTAGACCGGGAGGGGTTTGACATTCAGTACTTC.

This chain links TRBV12-3 or TRBV12-4 with TRBJ2-5, with 8 nucleotides matching TRBD1. The trim removed 6 bases at V and 1 base at J, leaving 10 bases unmatched. The CDR3 has 16 residues. CDR3 protein: CASSIQGQAGQETQYF. In DNA form, the CDR3 reads TGTGCCAGCAGCATCCAGGGACAGGCGGGCCAAGAGACCCAGTACTTC.

This clonotype was counted between two and nine times. The chain recombines TRBV5-6 with TRBJ2-5; 7 bases fit TRBD2. V was pared by 4 bases and J by 2 bases, with 5 bases of the junction left unmatched. The CDR3 is 14 residues long. Germline V lookup: CDR1 SGHDT, CDR2 YYEEEE. The CDR3 reads CASSRGRGQETQYF. The CDR3 DNA follows: TGTGCCAGCAGCCGAGGGAGGGGTCAAGAGACCCAGTACTTC.

In this sample, this clonotype turned up a few times. This sequence joins TRBV20-1 and TRBJ1-3; the D gene is possibly TRBD1 (6 bases). CDR1 is DFQATT, CDR2 SNEGSKA, per germline (reference sequence). Trimming took off 6 bases at V and 0 bases at J, with 9 bases between the two ends. The CDR3 is made up of 13 amino acids. As DNA, the CDR3 is TGCAGTGCCGGACAGTCCTCTGGAAACACCATATATTTT. It encodes CSAGQSSGNTIYF.

This clonotype occurred once. The CDR3 spells CASSPRAGGFYEQYF. CDR3 bases: TGTGCCAGCAGCCCTCGAGCGGGGGGTTTCTACGAGCAGTACTTC. The rearrangement links TRBV9 to TRBJ2-7; 9 nucleotides agree with TRBD2. Trimming cost V 4 bases and J 3 bases; bases outside gene matches: 8. Germline V gene lookup returns CDR1 SGDLS and CDR2 YYNGEE. The CDR3 spans 15 residues.

This sequence joins TRBV20-1 and TRBJ1-6; 9 nucleotides match TRBD1. Looked up from germline, CDR1 is DFQATT and CDR2 is SNEGSKA (reference sequence). This CDR3 has 17 amino acids. Trimming cost V 5 bases and J 0 bases; bases outside gene matches: 8. In DNA form, the CDR3 reads TGCAGTGCTGGCCGGACAGGGGCCCGCTCCTATAATTCACCCCTCCACTTT. Translated: CSAGRTGARSYNSPLHF.

CDR3 bases: TGTGCCAGCAGCCCCGGGGGAGCCAGTATTGAGGATGAGCAGTTCTTC. Translated, it gives CASSPGGASIEDEQFF. The chain couples TRBV9 to TRBJ2-1; D might be TRBD2 (6 bases). Trimming left V 4 bases short and J 8 bases short, with 22 bases between. The CDR3 has 16 amino acids. The germline CDR1 and CDR2 sequences are SGDLS and YYNGEE.